This T cell receptor (beta chain) was profiled in a study of T cell changes during pregnancy in multiple sclerosis (dated by TCRdb to the late 2010s). As for the study more broadly: The study looked at changes in the T cell repertoire across pregnancy in women with multiple sclerosis.

The library was produced with the immunoSEQ multiplex PCR assay. TCRdb provides this immuneACCESS table in a form limited to in-frame rearrangements. Some clones are lacking; in checked studies, under half of them reflect an unresolved V gene, and why the rest are absent is not known. The sample yields over 90,000 clones; about nine tenths were counted once. 0.7% to 0.9% of the sample is held by the ten biggest clonotypes. Details on this clone: The antigen this receptor binds is unknown. No much larger clone exists at a distance of one base, and base qualities are not known.

The germline V gene supplies CDR1 SGHRS and CDR2 YFSETQ. CDR3 length: 14 amino acids, cysteine to phenylalanine. Only CDR3 DNA remains: 42 bases, in frame from the first base. V trim: 4 bases; J trim: 1 base; unmatched bases: 3. The sequence came from a female donor in good health, enrolled as a control in a pregnancy study. Sequencing used peripheral blood, obtained in the second trimester of pregnancy. The rearrangement joined TRBV5-1 to TRBJ1-1; 8 middle bases align to TRBD1. For the CDR3, the sequence is CASSLGQENTEAFF. The bases are TGCGCCAGCAGCCTGGGACAGGAGAACACTGAAGCTTTCTTT.